Listed here are 10 T cell receptor beta chains from one sample, sequenced in a study of T cells in Graves' hyperthyroidism and ophthalmopathy. RNA transcripts gave rise to amplified TCR beta CDR3 regions. Primed by the HTBI set, a first-round RT-PCR was run on the TCR CDR3. TCRdb used MiXCR to reprocess the multiplex PCR reads, holding one entry per CDR3 protein. The sample yields some 50,000 distinct CDR3 sequences, under 50% seen once. Sequenced input: blood. These receptor sequences come from a woman between 50 and 59 years old with Graves' ophthalmopathy.

The chain links TRBV7-9 to TRBJ2-7, with TRBD1 as a possible D gene (5 bases). Germline V gene sequence: CDR1 SEHNR, CDR2 FQNEAQ (reference sequence). V lost 3 bases and J lost 2, with 11 bases in between. This CDR3 has 14 amino acids. The CDR3 DNA follows: TGTGCCAGCAGCTTCGACAGAGTCCCCTACGAGCAGTACTTC. Its protein product is CASSFDRVPYEQYF.

This clonotype showed up many times. The J gene is TRBJ2-5, the V gene TRBV6-1; 7 nucleotides agree with TRBD2. With V trimmed by 7 bases and J by 6 bases, 8 bases remained unmatched. This CDR3 has 13 residues. Looked up from germline, CDR1 is MNHNS and CDR2 is SASEGT. Written as DNA, the CDR3 is TGTGCCAGCACTCCGGACGGGGGGAAGACCCAGTACTTC. Translated, it gives CASTPDGGKTQYF.

There are many counts of this clonotype. The rearrangement links TRBV19 to TRBJ2-3; 7 positions match TRBD1. Germline-derived CDR1 and CDR2 are LNHDA and SQIVND (reference sequence). The CDR3 is 15 amino acids. With V trimmed by 7 bases and J by 1 base, 8 bases remained unmatched. DNA of the CDR3: TGTGCCAGTACCAACACAGGGGCAGGCACAGATACGCAGTATTTT. This codes for CASTNTGAGTDTQYF.

This rearrangement joins TRBV24-1 to TRBJ2-3; 7 bases map to TRBD1. The V and J ends lost 9 bases and 0 bases, in that order; junction bases with no gene match: 8. The germline CDR1 and CDR2 sequences are KGHDR and SFDVKD. This CDR3 has 15 residues. CDR3 in amino acids: CATETGITSTDTQYF. In nucleotides, the CDR3 is TGTGCCACCGAGACAGGGATTACTAGCACAGATACGCAGTATTTT.

This clonotype was seen repeatedly, ten times or more. V is TRBV20-1 and J is TRBJ1-6; no definite D call. This CDR3 spans 16 amino acids. CDR1 DFQATT and CDR2 SNEGSKA come from the germline V gene (reference sequence). V lost 0 bases and J lost 2, with 11 bases in between. The chain's CDR3 is CSARDLLLPYNSPLHF. In DNA, the CDR3 is TGCAGTGCTAGAGATCTTCTTCTACCCTATAATTCACCCCTCCACTTT.

The table lists this clonotype with a few counts. The chain joins TRBV4-1 to TRBJ2-5; the D is unclear. Deletions cut 1 base from V and 5 bases from J, with 17 bases between. Per germline, CDR1 MGHRA and CDR2 YSYEKL. CDR3 size: 16 residues. The CDR3 sequence: CASSQVNLISVETQYF. For the CDR3, the DNA is TGCGCCAGCAGCCAAGTTAACCTAATCTCGGTGGAGACCCAGTACTTC.

Only a few counts were recorded for this clonotype. The chain employs TRBV18 and TRBJ2-5; a weak D match, TRBD1 (6 bases). The V gene lost 3 bases and the J gene lost 3 bases, with 14 bases spanning the gap. The V gene's germline CDR1 is KGHSH and CDR2 LQKENI. The CDR3 sequence is 15 residues long. The CDR3 loop is CASSPETGSKETQYF. In nucleotides, the CDR3 is TGTGCCAGCTCACCCGAGACAGGATCCAAAGAGACCCAGTACTTC.

The V gene is TRBV7-8, the J gene TRBJ2-7; D unclear. Germline V gene lookup returns CDR1 SGHVS and CDR2 FQNEAQ. The length of the CDR3 is 13 residues. V lost 0 bases to trimming and J lost 5 bases, with 8 bases between them. CDR3 region: CASSLALAHEQYF. In DNA form, the CDR3 reads TGTGCCAGCAGCTTAGCGCTGGCCCACGAGCAGTACTTC. The full variable domain, in which reference TRBV7-8 and TRBJ2-7 provide the parts outside the CDR3, is GAGVSQSPRYKVAKRGQDVALRCDPISGHVSLFWYQQALGQGPEFLTYFQNEAQLDKSGLPSDRFFAERPEGSVSTLKIQRTQQEDSAVYLCASSLALAHEQYFGPGTRLTVT.

This clonotype came up many times. This chain uses TRBV7-7 with TRBJ1-1; D remains unclear. The CDR3 runs 13 residues. Per the germline V gene, CDR1 is SSHAT and CDR2 is FNYEAQ (reference sequence). V lost 5 bases, J lost 0 bases, and 7 bases lay in between. The CDR3 DNA reads TGTGCCAGCAGCCTAAGCTTGAACACTGAAGCTTTCTTT. It is translated as CASSLSLNTEAFF.

V and J are TRBV20-1 and TRBJ1-5, with 7 nucleotides matching TRBD1. The trim removed 6 bases at V and 3 bases at J, leaving 5 bases unmatched. Per the germline V gene, CDR1 is DFQATT and CDR2 is SNEGSKA (reference sequence). This CDR3 is built from 13 residues. The CDR3 DNA reads as TGCAGTGCAACCGACAGGGACAATCAGCCCCAGCATTTT. Translated: CSATDRDNQPQHF.